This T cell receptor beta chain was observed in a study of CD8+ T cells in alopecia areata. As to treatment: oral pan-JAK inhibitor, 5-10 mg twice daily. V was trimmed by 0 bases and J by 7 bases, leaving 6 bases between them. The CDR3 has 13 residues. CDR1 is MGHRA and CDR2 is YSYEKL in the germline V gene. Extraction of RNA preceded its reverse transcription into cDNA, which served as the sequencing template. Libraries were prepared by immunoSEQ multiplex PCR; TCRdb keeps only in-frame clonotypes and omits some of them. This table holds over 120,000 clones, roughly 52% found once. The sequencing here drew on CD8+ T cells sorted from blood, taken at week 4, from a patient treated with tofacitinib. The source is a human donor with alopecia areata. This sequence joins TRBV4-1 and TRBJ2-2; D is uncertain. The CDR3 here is CASSQDENGELFF. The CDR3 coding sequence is TGCGCCAGCAGCCAAGATGAGAACGGGGAGCTGTTTTTT.